This T cell receptor beta chain was recovered during a study of graft-versus-host responses after intestinal transplantation. Study-level background: The recipients all started with anti-thymocyte globulin induction and then took tacrolimus and steroids for 3 to 4 years. Study findings and constraints: Early after transplant, HvG declines were associated with peak levels of circulating GvH clones. GvH clones turned up in recipient marrow; some had shown up first in ileum or blood. Those patients showing graft-donor T cell macrochimerism displayed high graft-versus-host to host-versus-graft clonal ratios in allografts.

Method: immunoSEQ multiplex PCR; TCRdb's copy keeps in-frame clones and lacks some. The repertoire has about 89,000 clones, 94% of them found once; the top ten carry around 0.18%. The germline V gene encodes CDR1 PRHDT and CDR2 FYEKMQ (reference sequence). Trimming took 4 bases from V and 6 from J; bases not matched to a gene: 9. This CDR3 is 15 amino acids long. Details on this clone: Its target is not known.

Sequences were derived from unstimulated CD4+ T cells sorted from spleen or lymph node cells, sampled before transplant. This sequence was found in a human donor who was the organ donor for an intestinal transplant. The chain uses TRBV13 and TRBJ1-1; 9 nucleotides match TRBD1. CDR3 sequence (DNA): TGTGCCAGCAGCTCCATGGGGGACAGGGTTCCTGAAGCTTTCTTT. This translates into CASSSMGDRVPEAFF.